Listed here are 14 T cell receptor beta chains from one sample, sequenced in a study of response to subunit inactivated influenza vaccine. TCRdb independently ran MiXCR on the RT-PCR reads; one entry per CDR3 protein. The sample holds more than 700,000 distinct CDR3 sequences, over 20% seen once. The specimen was PBMCs from blood, collected 5 to 6 days after vaccination. The receptor source for this set is a man in his fifties who received an inactivated influenza vaccine.

This clonotype has just a few counts. This chain links TRBV7-2 with TRBJ1-6, with D unresolved. CDR3 length equals 16 residues. Germline CDR1 is SGHTA and CDR2 is FQGNSA. Trimming stripped 1 base from V and 10 bases from J, with 17 bases between. CDR3 nucleotides: TGTGCCAGCAGCTTAGAACGAGAACGTGGGGTCTCACCCCTCCACTTT. Its protein product is CASSLERERGVSPLHF. Combining the CDR3 with reference TRBV7-2 and TRBJ1-6 gives the whole variable domain GAGVSQSPSNKVTEKGKDVELRCDPISGHTALYWYRQSLGQGLEFLIYFQGNSAPDKSGLPSDRFSAERTGGSVSTLTIQRTQQEDSAVYLCASSLERERGVSPLHFGNGTRLTVT.

The J gene is TRBJ2-2, the V gene TRBV12-3 or TRBV12-4, with D perhaps TRBD2 (5 bases). V gave up 2 bases and J gave up 5 bases, with 9 bases separating them. The CDR3 sequence is 14 residues long. The CDR3 loop is CASSLQKRTGELFF. In DNA form, the CDR3 reads TGTGCCAGCAGTTTACAGAAGCGGACCGGGGAGCTGTTTTTT.

This clonotype appeared many times. This chain links TRBV12-3 or TRBV12-4 with TRBJ1-5, with D perhaps matching TRBD1 (6 bases). The germline V and J ends were trimmed by 3 bases and 4 bases, with 10 bases remaining between them. The CDR3 loop spans 14 amino acids. This CDR3 is CASSFGQLNQPQHF. DNA of the CDR3: TGTGCCAGCAGTTTTGGACAGCTAAATCAGCCCCAGCATTTT.

The rearrangement links TRBV7-8 to TRBJ2-3, with 11 bases identical to TRBD2. CDR1 and CDR2 (germline): SGHVS, FQNEAQ. The length of the CDR3 is 19 residues. V lost 2 bases, J lost 6 bases, and 16 bases stayed unmatched. The DNA for the CDR3 is TGTGCCAGCAGCTTATCGCCTAGCGGGGGGCCCTCCTACAAGGATACGCAGTATTTT. Protein: CASSLSPSGGPSYKDTQYF.

The rearrangement uses TRBV4-1 and TRBJ1-5; the D is unclear. Germline V gene lookup returns CDR1 MGHRA and CDR2 YSYEKL. V gave up 1 base and J gave up 0 bases, with 7 bases separating them. CDR3 length: 15 amino acids. The CDR3 bases are TGCGCCAGCAGCCAAGTGACCGATAGCAATCAGCCCCAGCATTTT. Encoded protein: CASSQVTDSNQPQHF.

This clonotype was detected ten times or more. This chain links TRBV7-2 with TRBJ1-5; D is possibly TRBD1 (5 bases). V lost 4 bases and J lost 3, with 16 bases in between. Germline V gene sequence: CDR1 SGHTA, CDR2 FQGNSA. The CDR3 is 16 residues long. CDR3 nucleotides: TGTGCCAGCAGCTGGGGGGGGAGAGAGACCAATCAGCCCCAGCATTTT. Translating it yields CASSWGGRETNQPQHF.

The chain joins TRBV30 to TRBJ1-5; D gene ambiguous. CDR1 is GTSNPN and CDR2 is SVGIG in the germline V gene (reference sequence). The CDR3 sequence is 14 residues long. V was trimmed by 2 bases and J by 4 bases, leaving 12 bases between them. The CDR3 nucleotides read TGTGCCTGGAGTTACAAGGGTGGGAATCAGCCCCAGCATTTT. Translation: CAWSYKGGNQPQHF.

In this sample, this clonotype turned up a few times. The rearrangement joins TRBV20-1 to TRBJ1-1; possibly TRBD1 for D (5 bases). This CDR3 is built from 15 residues. The V gene's germline CDR1 is DFQATT and CDR2 SNEGSKA (reference sequence). V gave up 4 bases and J gave up 7 bases, with 22 bases separating them. The CDR3 spells CSATPEKPPTVEAFF. In nucleotides, the CDR3 is TGCAGTGCTACCCCCGAAAAACCCCCGACAGTTGAAGCTTTCTTT.

In its sample, this clonotype was seen many times. At one end the junction does not follow the germline gene, possibly because of a read error. The CDR3 nucleotides are TGTGCCAGCAGTCTAGCGGGAGGGGAAGAGACCCAGTACTTC. Protein product: CASSLAGGEETQYF. The V gene is TRBV12-3 or TRBV12-4, the J gene TRBJ2-5; 12 nucleotides agree with TRBD2. CDR3 size: 14 residues.

A few counts support this clonotype. This sequence joins TRBV12-3 or TRBV12-4 and TRBJ2-3; no clear D. This CDR3 is built from 14 residues. V was cut by 1 base and J by 8 bases, with 13 bases left in between. CDR3 nucleotides: TGTGCCAGCAGTTTAGGGGTTCCCCTTGGTACGCAGTATTTT. It translates to CASSLGVPLGTQYF.

The table lists this clonotype with a few counts. The rearrangement uses TRBV28 and TRBJ2-7; D call uncertain. Germline V gene lookup returns CDR1 MDHEN and CDR2 SYDVKM. The CDR3 contains 14 residues. The V gene lost 6 bases and the J gene lost 5 bases, with 17 bases spanning the gap. The CDR3 sequence: CASRDTRRTDEQYF. As DNA, the CDR3 is TGTGCCAGCAGAGACACGAGGCGGACGGACGAGCAGTACTTC.

In this sample, this clonotype turned up a few times. The chain couples TRBV4-3 to TRBJ1-1; no reliable D call. Germline lookup yields CDR1 LGHNA and CDR2 YSLEER. CDR3 length: 15 residues. The V and J ends lost 0 bases and 4 bases respectively, with 12 bases between them. The CDR3 protein is CASSQEWVRSTEAFF. The CDR3 bases are TGCGCCAGCAGCCAAGAATGGGTTCGTAGCACTGAAGCTTTCTTT.

The chain uses TRBV27 and TRBJ2-7, with D maybe TRBD1 (5 bases). There are 14 residues in the CDR3. The V gene lost 3 bases and the J gene lost 5 bases, with 14 bases spanning the gap. In germline, CDR1 is MNHEY, CDR2 SMNVEV (reference sequence). CDR3 DNA: TGTGCCAGCAGTTTTGATCGGCAGGGCAACGAGCAGTACTTC. This gives the protein CASSFDRQGNEQYF.

This clonotype was observed a handful of times. The chain recombines TRBV29-1 with TRBJ2-7; 8 bases map to TRBD2. This CDR3 is built from 15 residues. From germline, CDR1 is SQVTM and CDR2 ANQGSEA. The junction had 13 bases not matched to a gene; V was cut back by 4 bases and J by 5 bases. The CDR3: CSVGGIAGYFDEQYF. CDR3 bases: TGCAGCGTTGGTGGCATAGCGGGGTATTTTGACGAGCAGTACTTC.